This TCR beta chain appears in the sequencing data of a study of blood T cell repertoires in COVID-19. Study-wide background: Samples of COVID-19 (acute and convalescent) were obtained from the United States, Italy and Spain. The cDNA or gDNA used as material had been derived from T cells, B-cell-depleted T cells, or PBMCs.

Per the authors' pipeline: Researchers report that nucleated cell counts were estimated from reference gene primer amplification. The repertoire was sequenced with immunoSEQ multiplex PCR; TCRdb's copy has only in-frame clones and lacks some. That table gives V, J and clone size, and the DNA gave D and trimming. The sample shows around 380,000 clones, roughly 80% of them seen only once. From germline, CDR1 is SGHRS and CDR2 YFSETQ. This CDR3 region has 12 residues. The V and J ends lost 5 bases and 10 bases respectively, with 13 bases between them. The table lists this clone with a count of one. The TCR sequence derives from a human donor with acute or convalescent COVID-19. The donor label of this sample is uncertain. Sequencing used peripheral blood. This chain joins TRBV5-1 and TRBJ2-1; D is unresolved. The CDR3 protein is CASRRKSDEQFF. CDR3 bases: TGCGCCAGCAGGCGGAAGTCAGACGAGCAGTTCTTC.